Described below is a single TCR beta chain sequence and its context. Antigen unknown. The data belong to a study of T cell responses to AZD1222 COVID-19 vaccine. Whole-study results and caveats: Spike-specific TCR breadth and depth went up after people got two AZD1222 doses. Repertoires were obtained only post-peak T cell response. Of spike-specific TCRs, nearly half reportedly target regions left unmutated in variants.

Germline V gene sequence: CDR1 MNHEY, CDR2 SMNVEV (reference sequence). This CDR3 spans 14 amino acids. V lost 2 bases and J lost 4, with 8 bases in between. Profiled with immunoSEQ multiplex PCR; TCRdb holds only in-frame clones, not every one. The table includes roughly 30,000 clones, about three quarters detected once. The clonotype comes from an adult in good health. The source material was peripheral blood, sampled on day 0 of AZD1222 vaccination. V is TRBV27 and J is TRBJ2-2; a weak D match, TRBD1 (6 bases). This CDR3 is CASSLGDTTGELFF. CDR3 DNA: TGTGCCAGCAGTTTAGGGGACACCACCGGGGAGCTGTTTTTT.